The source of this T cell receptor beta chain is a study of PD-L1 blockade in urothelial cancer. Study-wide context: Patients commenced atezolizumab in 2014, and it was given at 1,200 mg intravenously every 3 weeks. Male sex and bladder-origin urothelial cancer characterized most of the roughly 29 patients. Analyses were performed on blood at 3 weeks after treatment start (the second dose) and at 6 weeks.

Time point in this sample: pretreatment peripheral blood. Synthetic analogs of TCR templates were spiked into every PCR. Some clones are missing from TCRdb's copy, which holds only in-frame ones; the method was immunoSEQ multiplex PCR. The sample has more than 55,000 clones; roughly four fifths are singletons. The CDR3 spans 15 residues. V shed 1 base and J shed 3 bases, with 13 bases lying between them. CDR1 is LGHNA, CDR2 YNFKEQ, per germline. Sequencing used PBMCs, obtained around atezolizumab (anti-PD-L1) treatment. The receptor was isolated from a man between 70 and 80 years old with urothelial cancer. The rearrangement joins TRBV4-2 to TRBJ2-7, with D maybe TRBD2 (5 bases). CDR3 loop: CASSQVSDGGYEQYF. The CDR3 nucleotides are TGTGCCAGCAGCCAAGTCTCGGACGGAGGCTACGAGCAGTACTTC.